Listed below are T cell receptor beta chains from one sample, sequenced in a study of PD-L1 blockade in urothelial cancer. Repertoires were generated with immunoSEQ multiplex PCR, while TCRdb's copy carries only in-frame clones and drops some. The sample holds 33,000 or so clones, approximately 80% seen once. This specimen was PBMCs, taken around atezolizumab (anti-PD-L1) treatment. These receptors were obtained from a man in his 60s with urothelial cancer. Each CDR3 is given with its conserved first and last residue. The D gene is left open where the match is weak. Clone size, where shown, is once, few, many, or a class for clones that have expanded.

J gene: TRBJ1-1; clone size: few; D gene: .; V gene: TRBV19; CDR3 DNA: TGTGCCAGTAGTATCAGGGTGAACACTGAAGCTTTCTTT; CDR3 protein: CASSIRVNTEAFF
J gene: TRBJ2-7; clone size: .; D gene: .; V gene: TRBV5-1; CDR3 DNA: TGCGCCAGCAGCCCTGGGGACTCCCGGCCCGAGCAGTACTTC; CDR3 protein: CASSPGDSRPEQYF
J gene: TRBJ2-5; clone size: .; D gene: TRBD2; V gene: TRBV5-1; CDR3 DNA: TGCGCCAGCAGCTTTAGCGGGGGGGCCGAAGAGACCCAGTACTTC; CDR3 protein: CASSFSGGAEETQYF
J gene: TRBJ2-6; clone size: .; D gene: TRBD2; V gene: TRBV5-1; CDR3 DNA: TGCGCCAGCAGCTGGACTAGCGGGGGGTCTGGGGCCAACGTCCTGACTTTC; CDR3 protein: CASSWTSGGSGANVLTF
J gene: TRBJ1-5; clone size: .; D gene: TRBD1; V gene: TRBV2; CDR3 DNA: TGTGCCAGCAGTGAAAGGGGCTACGGACAGGGGGGCAATCAGCCCCAGCATTTT; CDR3 protein: CASSERGYGQGGNQPQHF
J gene: TRBJ2-3; clone size: .; D gene: TRBD2; V gene: TRBV30; CDR3 DNA: TGTGCCTGGAGTGGATTGACTAGCGTAGATACGCAGTATTTT; CDR3 protein: CAWSGLTSVDTQYF
J gene: TRBJ2-2; clone size: .; D gene: .; V gene: TRBV4-1; CDR3 DNA: TGCGCCAGCAGCCAACTAGTCACCGGGGAGCTGTTTTTT; CDR3 protein: CASSQLVTGELFF
J gene: TRBJ2-7; clone size: .; D gene: .; V gene: TRBV2; CDR3 DNA: TGTGCCAGCAGCGACGGGTCAGGGGTCTCCTACGAGCAGTACTTC; CDR3 protein: CASSDGSGVSYEQYF
J gene: TRBJ1-5; clone size: .; D gene: TRBD1; V gene: TRBV5-5; CDR3 DNA: TGTGCCAGCAGCTTGGTCCCCGACAGGGGACTCAATCAGCCCCAGCATTTT; CDR3 protein: CASSLVPDRGLNQPQHF
J gene: TRBJ1-1; clone size: .; D gene: TRBD1; V gene: TRBV2; CDR3 DNA: TGTGCCAGCAGTACCCGGGACAGGGTGGTGGAAGCTTTCTTT; CDR3 protein: CASSTRDRVVEAFF